This T cell receptor beta chain originates from a study of T cells in Graves' hyperthyroidism and ophthalmopathy. The study, taken as a whole, reports: Blood shared most expanded thyroid clonotypes above 0.001. In the analysis, a 13 V-J model separated ophthalmopathy from stable hyperthyroidism.

This clonotype was observed many times. Its antigen is as yet unknown. Amplified TCR beta CDR3 regions came from RNA transcripts. Primed by the HTBI set, a first-round RT-PCR was run on the TCR CDR3. TCRdb reprocessed the multiplex PCR reads with MiXCR, giving one entry per CDR3 protein. This table has about 350,000 distinct CDR3 sequences, over 11% appearing once. Patients aged 18 to 65 had newly diagnosed hyperthyroidism that had lasted under 2 months. About 9.4 ml fresh peripheral blood yielded the PBMCs. CDR1 is SNHLY, CDR2 FYNNEI, per germline. Trimming shortened V by 7 bases and J by 7 bases, and 19 bases separated the two germline ends. The CDR3 totals 14 residues.

Sequenced sample: blood. The receptor comes from a woman younger than 45 with Graves' hyperthyroidism. The chain combines TRBV2 with TRBJ1-2; a possible D gene is TRBD1 (5 bases). The CDR3 nucleotides are TGTGCCAGCACCCTGGGGGGTGGATCCTTTGGCTACACCTTC. It is translated as CASTLGGGSFGYTF.